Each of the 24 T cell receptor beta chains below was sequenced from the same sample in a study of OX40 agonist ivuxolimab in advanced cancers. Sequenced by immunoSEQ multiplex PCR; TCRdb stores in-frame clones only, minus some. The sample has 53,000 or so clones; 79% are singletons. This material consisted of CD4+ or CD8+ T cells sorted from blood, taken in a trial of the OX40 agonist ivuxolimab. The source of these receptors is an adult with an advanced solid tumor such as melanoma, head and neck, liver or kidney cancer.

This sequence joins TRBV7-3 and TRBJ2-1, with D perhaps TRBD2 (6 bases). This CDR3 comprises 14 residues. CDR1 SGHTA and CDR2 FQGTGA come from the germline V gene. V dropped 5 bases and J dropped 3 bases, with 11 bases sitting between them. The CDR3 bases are TGTGCCAGCAGCCCCACAGCGGGCTACAATGAGCAGTTCTTC. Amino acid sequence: CASSPTAGYNEQFF.

The CDR3 DNA sequence: TGTGCCAGCAGCCAAGCGGCAGGATGGACCGGGGAGCTGTTTTTT. As protein: CASSQAAGWTGELFF. V and J are TRBV14 and TRBJ2-2; no clear D. The CDR3 is 15 amino acids. Germline CDR1 is SGHDN and CDR2 is FVKESK. Between the trimmed V and J ends, which lost 1 base and 5 bases, there was a span of 11 bases. Using reference TRBV14 and TRBJ2-2 for the parts outside the CDR3, the full variable domain is EAGVTQFPSHSVIEKGQTVTLRCDPISGHDNLYWYRRVMGKEIKFLLHFVKESKQDESGMPNNRFLAERTGGTYSTLKVQPAELEDSGVYFCASSQAAGWTGELFFGEGSRLTVL.

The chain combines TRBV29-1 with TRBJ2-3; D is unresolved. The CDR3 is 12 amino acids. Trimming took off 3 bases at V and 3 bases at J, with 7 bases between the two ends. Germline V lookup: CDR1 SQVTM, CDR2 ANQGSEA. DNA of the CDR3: TGCAGCGTTGATACAGTGACAGATACGCAGTATTTT. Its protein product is CSVDTVTDTQYF.

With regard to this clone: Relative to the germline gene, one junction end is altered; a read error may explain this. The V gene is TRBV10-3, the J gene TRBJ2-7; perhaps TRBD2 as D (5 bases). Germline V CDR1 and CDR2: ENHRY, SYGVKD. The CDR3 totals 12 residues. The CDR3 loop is CASSRGPYEQYF. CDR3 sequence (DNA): TGTGCCAGCAGTCGGGGTCCCTACGAGCAGTACTTC.

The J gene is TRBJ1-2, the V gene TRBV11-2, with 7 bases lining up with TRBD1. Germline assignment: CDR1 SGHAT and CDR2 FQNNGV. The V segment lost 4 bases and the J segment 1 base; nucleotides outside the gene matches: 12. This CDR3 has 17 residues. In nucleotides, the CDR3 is TGTGCCAGCAGCTCCGCCACCGGGACAGCCTTTAACTATGGCTACACCTTC. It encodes CASSSATGTAFNYGYTF.

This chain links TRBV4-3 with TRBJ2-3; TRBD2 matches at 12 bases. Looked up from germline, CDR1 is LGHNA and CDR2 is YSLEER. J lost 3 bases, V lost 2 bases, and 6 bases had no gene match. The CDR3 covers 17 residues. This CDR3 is CASSQSPSGGGTDTQYF. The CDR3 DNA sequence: TGCGCCAGCAGCCAATCACCTAGCGGGGGGGGGACAGATACGCAGTATTTT.

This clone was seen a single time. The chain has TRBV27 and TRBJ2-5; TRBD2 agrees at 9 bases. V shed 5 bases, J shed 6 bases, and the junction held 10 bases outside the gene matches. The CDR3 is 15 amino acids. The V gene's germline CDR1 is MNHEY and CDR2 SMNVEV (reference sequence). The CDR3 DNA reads TGTGCCAGCAGTCGAGGGGGTAGCGGGAGAAAGACCCAGTACTTC. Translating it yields CASSRGGSGRKTQYF.

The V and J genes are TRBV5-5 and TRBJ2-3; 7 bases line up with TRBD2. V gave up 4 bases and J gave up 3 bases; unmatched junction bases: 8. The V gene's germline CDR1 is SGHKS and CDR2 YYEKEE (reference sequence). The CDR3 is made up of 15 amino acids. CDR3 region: CASSLLAGGTDTQYF. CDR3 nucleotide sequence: TGTGCCAGCAGCCTCTTAGCGGGCGGGACAGATACGCAGTATTTT.

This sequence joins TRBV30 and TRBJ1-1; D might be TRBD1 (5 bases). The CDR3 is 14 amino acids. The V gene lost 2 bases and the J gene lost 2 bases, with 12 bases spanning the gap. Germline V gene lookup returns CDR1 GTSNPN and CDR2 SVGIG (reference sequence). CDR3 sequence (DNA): TGTGCCTGGAGTAAAGGGGAAATTAACACTGAAGCTTTCTTT. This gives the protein CAWSKGEINTEAFF.

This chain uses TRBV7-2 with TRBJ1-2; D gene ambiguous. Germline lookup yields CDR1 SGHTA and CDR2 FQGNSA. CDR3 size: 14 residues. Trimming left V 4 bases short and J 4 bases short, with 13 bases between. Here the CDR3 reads CASSSSGSGYGYTF. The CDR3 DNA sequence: TGTGCCAGCAGCTCCTCGGGTTCCGGCTATGGCTACACCTTC.

CDR3 region: CASRTRDSPLHF. The CDR3 coding sequence is TGTGCCAGCAGAACTAGAGATTCACCCCTCCACTTT. The chain joins TRBV6-1 to TRBJ1-6, with no clear D. V lost 6 bases and J lost 8, with 8 bases in between. This CDR3 region has 12 residues. From germline, CDR1 is MNHNS and CDR2 SASEGT.

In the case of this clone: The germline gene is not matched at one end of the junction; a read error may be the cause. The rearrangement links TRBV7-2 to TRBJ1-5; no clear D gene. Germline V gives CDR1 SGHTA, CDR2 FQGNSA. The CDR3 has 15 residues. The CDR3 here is CASGLVGYSNQPQHF. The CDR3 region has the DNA TGTGCCAGCGGCTTAGTCGGATATAGCAATCAGCCCCAGCATTTT.

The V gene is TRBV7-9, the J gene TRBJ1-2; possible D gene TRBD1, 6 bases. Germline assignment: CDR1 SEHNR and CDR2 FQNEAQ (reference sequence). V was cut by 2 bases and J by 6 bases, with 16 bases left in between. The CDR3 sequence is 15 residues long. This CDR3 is CASSLRGSGENGYTF. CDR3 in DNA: TGTGCCAGCAGCTTAAGGGGGTCCGGGGAGAATGGCTACACCTTC.

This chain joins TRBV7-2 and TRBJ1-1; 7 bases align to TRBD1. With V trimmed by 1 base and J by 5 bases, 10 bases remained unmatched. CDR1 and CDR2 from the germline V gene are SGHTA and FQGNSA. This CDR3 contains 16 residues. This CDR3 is CASSLEGAHAGTEAFF. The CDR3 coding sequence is TGTGCCAGCAGCTTAGAGGGGGCCCACGCGGGGACTGAAGCTTTCTTT.

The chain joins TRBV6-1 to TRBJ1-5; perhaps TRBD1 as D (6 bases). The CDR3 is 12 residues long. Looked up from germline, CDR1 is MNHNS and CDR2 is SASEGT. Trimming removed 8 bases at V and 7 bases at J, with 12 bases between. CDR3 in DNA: TGTGCCAGCTACAGGGTCGGGCAGCCCCAGCATTTT. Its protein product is CASYRVGQPQHF.

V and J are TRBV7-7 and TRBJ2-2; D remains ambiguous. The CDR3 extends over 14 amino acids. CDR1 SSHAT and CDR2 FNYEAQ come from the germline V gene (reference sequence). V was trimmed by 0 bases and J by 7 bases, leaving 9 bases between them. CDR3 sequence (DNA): TGTGCCAGCAGCTTAGCTGGGGATGGCGGGGAGCTGTTTTTT. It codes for CASSLAGDGGELFF.

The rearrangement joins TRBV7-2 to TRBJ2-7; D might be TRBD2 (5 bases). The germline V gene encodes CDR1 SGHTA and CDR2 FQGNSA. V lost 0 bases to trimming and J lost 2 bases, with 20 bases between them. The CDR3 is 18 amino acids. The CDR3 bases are TGTGCCAGCAGCTTAGCGGCGTCGGGGAACCCTCCCCCCTACGAGCAGTACTTC. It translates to CASSLAASGNPPPYEQYF.

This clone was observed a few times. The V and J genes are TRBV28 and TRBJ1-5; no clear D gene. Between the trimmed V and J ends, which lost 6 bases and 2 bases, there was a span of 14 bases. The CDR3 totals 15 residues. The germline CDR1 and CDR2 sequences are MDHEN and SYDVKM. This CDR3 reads CASSPPGLGNQPQHF. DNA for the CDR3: TGTGCCAGCAGCCCCCCCGGCCTGGGCAATCAGCCCCAGCATTTT.

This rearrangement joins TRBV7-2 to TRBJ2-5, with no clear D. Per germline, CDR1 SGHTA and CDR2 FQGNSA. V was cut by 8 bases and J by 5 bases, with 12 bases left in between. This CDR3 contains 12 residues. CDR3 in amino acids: CASAHGSETQYF. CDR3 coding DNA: TGTGCCAGCGCGCATGGTAGCGAGACCCAGTACTTC.

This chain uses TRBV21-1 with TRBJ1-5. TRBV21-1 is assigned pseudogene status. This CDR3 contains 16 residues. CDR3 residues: CASSKVGGFFYQPQHF. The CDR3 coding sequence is TGTGCCAGCAGCAAGGTGGGAGGGTTTTTTTATCAGCCCCAGCATTTT.

The CDR3 loop is CASSTPPGTKPYGEQFF. The CDR3 nucleotides are TGTGCCAGCAGCACCCCCCCTGGGACAAAGCCGTACGGTGAGCAGTTCTTC. The rearrangement links TRBV7-3 to TRBJ2-1; D might be TRBD1 (6 bases). This CDR3 has 17 amino acids. Looked up from germline, CDR1 is SGHTA and CDR2 is FQGTGA. Trimming removed 5 bases at V and 9 bases at J, with 26 bases between. The whole variable domain, filled in from reference TRBV7-3 and TRBJ2-1, reads GAGVSQTPSNKVTEKGKYVELRCDPISGHTALYWYRQSLGQGPEFLIYFQGTGAADDSGLPNDRFFAVRPEGSVSTLKIQRTERGDSAVYLCASSTPPGTKPYGEQFFGPGTRLTVL.

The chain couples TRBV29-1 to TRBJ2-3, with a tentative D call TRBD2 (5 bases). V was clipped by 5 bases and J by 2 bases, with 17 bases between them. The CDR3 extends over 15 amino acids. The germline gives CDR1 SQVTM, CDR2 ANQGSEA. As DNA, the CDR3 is TGCAGCGTTCAACGGCGGCGAGGGTACACAGATACGCAGTATTTT. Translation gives CSVQRRRGYTDTQYF.

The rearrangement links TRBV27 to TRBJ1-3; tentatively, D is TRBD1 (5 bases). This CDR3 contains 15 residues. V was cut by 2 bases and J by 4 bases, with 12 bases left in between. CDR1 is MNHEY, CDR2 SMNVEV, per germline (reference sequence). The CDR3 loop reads CASSLLGGAGNTIYF. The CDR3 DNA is TGTGCCAGCAGTTTACTGGGGGGTGCGGGAAACACCATATATTTT.

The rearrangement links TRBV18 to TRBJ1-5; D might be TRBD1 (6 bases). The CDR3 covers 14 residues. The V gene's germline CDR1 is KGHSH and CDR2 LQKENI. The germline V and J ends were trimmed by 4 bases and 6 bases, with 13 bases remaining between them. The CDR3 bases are TGTGCCAGCTCACTTCAGGGGTGGAGTCAGCCCCAGCATTTT. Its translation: CASSLQGWSQPQHF. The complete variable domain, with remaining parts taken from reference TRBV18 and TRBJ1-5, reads NAGVMQNPRHLVRRRGQEARLRCSPMKGHSHVYWYRQLPEEGLKFMVYLQKENIIDESGMPKERFSAEFPKEGPSILRIQQVVRGDSAAYFCASSLQGWSQPQHFGDGTRLSIL.